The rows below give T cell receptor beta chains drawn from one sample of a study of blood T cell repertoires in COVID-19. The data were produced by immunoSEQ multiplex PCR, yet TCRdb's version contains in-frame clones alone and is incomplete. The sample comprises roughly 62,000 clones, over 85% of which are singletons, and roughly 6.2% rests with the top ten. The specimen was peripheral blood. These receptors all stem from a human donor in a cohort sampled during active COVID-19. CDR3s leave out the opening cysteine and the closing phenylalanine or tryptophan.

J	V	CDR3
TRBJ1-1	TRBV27	ASSSARTDEAF
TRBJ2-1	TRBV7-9	ASSLWAGSLDEQF
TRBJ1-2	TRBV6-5	ASSILAGNYGYT
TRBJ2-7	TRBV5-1	ASSLCAGCEQY
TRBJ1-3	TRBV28	AIRPQAGAHLTNTIY
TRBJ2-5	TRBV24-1	ATSDSTNLETQY
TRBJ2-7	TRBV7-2	ASSSAGQGYSPYEQY
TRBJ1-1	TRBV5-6	ASSRDRLNTEAF
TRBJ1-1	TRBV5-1	ASSLDGTPNTEAF
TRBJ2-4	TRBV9	ASSVDGRSRTSGFGNIQY
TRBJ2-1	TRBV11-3	ASSLVGTTYNEQF
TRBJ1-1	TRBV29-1	SVEDGFPVAEAF
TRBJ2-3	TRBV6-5	ASSYRGDTQY
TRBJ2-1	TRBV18	ASSPRQGFDNEQF
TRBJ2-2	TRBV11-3	ASSLSGGGKPGELF
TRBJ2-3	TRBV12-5	ASARGALTDTQY
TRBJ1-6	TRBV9	ASSAHEGSPLH
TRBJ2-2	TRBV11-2	ASSPTSGRALRIGELF
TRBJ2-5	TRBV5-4	ASSLGPWGGGQETQY
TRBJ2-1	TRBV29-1	SVSGGLGNEQF
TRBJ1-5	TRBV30	AWSVGGYSNQPQH
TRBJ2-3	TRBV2	ASSGDRGRSDTQY
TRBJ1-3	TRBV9	ASSPQGVKRGSGNTIY